This is a list of T cell receptor beta chains from one sample in a study of OX40 agonist ivuxolimab in advanced cancers. TCRdb's table, derived via immunoSEQ multiplex PCR, lists solely in-frame clones and lacks some. The sample lists over 85,000 clones; 85% to 95% were seen once. The specimen comprised CD4+ or CD8+ T cells sorted from blood, sampled in a trial of the OX40 agonist ivuxolimab. All receptors derive from an adult with an advanced solid tumor such as melanoma, head and neck, liver or kidney cancer. CDR3s include the opening cysteine and the closing phenylalanine or tryptophan. D genes are given only for firm matches. Not all rows give a size; the values are once, few, many and, for expanded clones, a class.

len | d_gene | abundance | j_gene | v_gene | CDR3nt | CDR3aa
13 | TRBD2 | . | TRBJ2-3 | TRBV30 | TGTGCATCAGAGCGGGGGTCCACAGATACGCAGTATTTT | CASERGSTDTQYF
14 | TRBD1 | . | TRBJ1-1 | TRBV5-6 | TGTGCCAGCAGCAGTGACAGGGGAAACACTGAAGCTTTCTTT | CASSSDRGNTEAFF
14 | TRBD1 | . | TRBJ2-5 | TRBV6-6 | TGTGCCAGCAGTTACTTCGACAGGGGTGGAGAGCAGTACTTC | CASSYFDRGGEQYF
14 | . | . | TRBJ2-5 | TRBV5-6 | TGTGCCAGCAGCTCCGTTCGGGGAGGCGAGACCCAGTACTTC | CASSSVRGGETQYF
13 | . | . | TRBJ1-4 | TRBV6-1 | TGTGCCAGAAGTGGGCAGGTTAATGAAAAACTGTTTTTT | CARSGQVNEKLFF
13 | . | . | TRBJ1-5 | TRBV28 | TGTGCCAGCGTTGGGGGAGGGTTACAGCCCCAGCATTTT | CASVGGGLQPQHF
15 | TRBD2 | . | TRBJ2-4 | TRBV2 | TGTGCCAGCATAGAGGGCGGGAGTGCCAAAAACATTCAGTACTTC | CASIEGGSAKNIQYF
12 | . | . | TRBJ2-1 | TRBV15 | TGTGCCACCAGCAGAGACAGAAATGAGCAGTTCTTC | CATSRDRNEQFF
16 | TRBD1 | . | TRBJ2-1 | TRBV10-3 | TGTGCCACTTTACGGACGACAGGGGCAACCTACAATGAGCAGTTCTTC | CATLRTTGATYNEQFF
13 | . | . | TRBJ1-2 | TRBV27 | TGTGCCAGCGGTACCCAGGGTACTACGGGCTACACCTTC | CASGTQGTTGYTF
13 | . | . | TRBJ1-4 | TRBV28 | TGTGCCAGCAGTTCAAACAGGGTTGAAAAACTGTTTTTT | CASSSNRVEKLFF
15 | . | few | TRBJ2-6 | TRBV6-5 | TGTGCCAGCAGTTATGGGGGGTCTGGGGCCAACGTCCTGACTTTC | CASSYGGSGANVLTF
17 | TRBD2 | . | TRBJ2-3 | TRBV4-2 | TGTGCCAGCAGCCAAGACGGGGGGGGCGGCCGTGGAGATACGCAGTATTTT | CASSQDGGGGRGDTQYF
14 | . | . | TRBJ1-1 | TRBV28 | TGTGCCAGCAGCATAGGACAGAGCGGCACTGAAGCTTTCTTT | CASSIGQSGTEAFF
16 | TRBD1 | . | TRBJ1-1 | TRBV18 | TGTGCCAGCTCACCTCAGGGGGCCGGGACGAACACTGAAGCTTTCTTT | CASSPQGAGTNTEAFF
15 | TRBD2 | . | TRBJ2-1 | TRBV5-1 | TGCGCCAGCAGCGAGGGGAGACTAGCGGTACTGGGGCAGTTCTTC | CASSEGRLAVLGQFF
13 | TRBD1 | . | TRBJ2-7 | TRBV10-3 | TGTGCCATCAGTGAGCAGGGGGCTGGCGAGCAGTACTTC | CAISEQGAGEQYF
14 | . | . | TRBJ2-7 | TRBV28 | TGTGCCAGCATCCCGACAGGTAGCTCCTACGAGCAGTACTTC | CASIPTGSSYEQYF
13 | . | . | TRBJ2-5 | TRBV5-1 | TGCGCCAGCAGCTTGGGAGCGTCAGAGACCCAGTACTTC | CASSLGASETQYF
17 | . | once | TRBJ2-1 | TRBV15 | TGTGCCACCAGCAGAGACCCTCCGGGAGACTCCTACAATGAGCAGTTCTTC | CATSRDPPGDSYNEQFF
14 | . | . | TRBJ1-2 | TRBV5-6 | TGTGCCAGCAGCTTGGTTCCGGCGAACTATGGCTACACCTTC | CASSLVPANYGYTF
11 | . | . | TRBJ1-2 | TRBV20-1 | TGCAGTGCTAGTTGGCCTTATGGCTACACCTTC | CSASWPYGYTF
14 | . | . | TRBJ2-6 | TRBV9 | TGTGCCAGCAGCGTCCCCTCTGGGGCCAACGTCCTGACTTTC | CASSVPSGANVLTF
15 | . | . | TRBJ1-1 | TRBV30 | TGTGCCTGGAGTGTGGGGGCCCAATATGGCCCTGAAGCTTTCTTT | CAWSVGAQYGPEAFF
15 | TRBD2 | once | TRBJ2-3 | TRBV10-2 | TGCGCCAGCAGGGGGACTAGCGGGGGTGCAGATACGCAGTATTTT | CASRGTSGGADTQYF
14 | . | . | TRBJ2-3 | TRBV28 | TGTGCCAGCAGTTTACAGGGCTTGAAAGATACGCAGTATTTT | CASSLQGLKDTQYF
17 | . | once | TRBJ1-5 | TRBV4-1 | TGCGCCAGCAGCCAAGATGTCTTCGACAGGAATAATCAGCCCCAGCATTTT | CASSQDVFDRNNQPQHF
15 | TRBD1 | . | TRBJ1-3 | TRBV2 | TGTGCCAGCAGTGAGGAAGGGGGCGAGGGAAACACCATATATTTT | CASSEEGGEGNTIYF
15 | . | once | TRBJ1-2 | TRBV4-3 | TGCGCCAGCAGCCAAGATTGGACACTACACTATGGCTACACCTTC | CASSQDWTLHYGYTF
16 | TRBD1 | . | TRBJ1-4 | TRBV11-3 | TGTGCCAGCAGCAGCGCCTGGACAGGGGATAATGAAAAACTGTTTTTT | CASSSAWTGDNEKLFF
15 | . | . | TRBJ2-1 | TRBV7-6 | TGTGCCAGCAGCTTAGGGGCGGCGGCCTACAATGAGCAGTTCTTC | CASSLGAAAYNEQFF
15 | TRBD1 | . | TRBJ2-7 | TRBV6-6 | TGTGCCAGCAGTTACGACAGGGTCGATTTCTACGAGCAGTACTTC | CASSYDRVDFYEQYF
13 | . | . | TRBJ1-1 | TRBV30 | TGTGCCTGGAGCTTGCAACAGGGAACTGAAGCTTTCTTT | CAWSLQQGTEAFF